A selection of T cell receptor beta chains follows, all from one sample in a study of blood T cells in healthy people across ages. Each CDR3 protein is one row after TCRdb ran MiXCR on the 5' RACE reads. This sample yields hundreds of thousands of distinct CDR3 sequences, of which 56% are seen a single time; about 26% belongs to the top ten. Sample: blood. Every receptor here comes from a man aged 40-55 years in good health. Each CDR3 is given with its conserved first and last residue. Fields, in order: J gene, D gene, V gene, clone size, CDR3 DNA, CDR3 protein. D genes are given only for firm matches. Rows may omit the clone size; those that give it use once, few, many or a size class.

J: TRBJ2-1
D: TRBD2
V: TRBV18
size: -
DNA: TGTGCCAGCTCTCGCGCTAGCGGGAGGGCCCCTGAGCAGTTCTTC
CDR3: CASSRASGRAPEQFF

J: TRBJ2-3
D: TRBD1
V: TRBV20-1
size: -
DNA: TGCAGTGCCCGAAACAGGGGGCTGGGGGCAGATACGCAGTATTTT
CDR3: CSARNRGLGADTQYF

J: TRBJ2-7
D: TRBD1
V: TRBV28
size: -
DNA: TGTGCCAGCAGTCTGCCAGGGTTTCCCGGGACAGGGTTAAACGAGCAGTACTTC
CDR3: CASSLPGFPGTGLNEQYF

J: TRBJ2-7
D: TRBD1
V: TRBV20-1
size: -
DNA: TGCAGTGCTCCCGGGACAGGGATCTACGAGCAGTACTTC
CDR3: CSAPGTGIYEQYF

J: TRBJ2-7
D: -
V: TRBV27
size: -
DNA: TGTGCCAGCAGTTCGCCCCCCTTGGCCTACGAGCAGTACTTC
CDR3: CASSSPPLAYEQYF

J: TRBJ1-5
D: -
V: TRBV10-3
size: -
DNA: TGTGCCATCAGTGAGTCTTTGGATCAGCCCCAGCATTTT
CDR3: CAISESLDQPQHF

J: TRBJ1-5
D: -
V: TRBV29-1
size: few
DNA: TGCAGCGTTGGGTGGGATAGCAATCAGCCCCAGCATTTT
CDR3: CSVGWDSNQPQHF

J: TRBJ1-5
D: TRBD1
V: TRBV6-2/TRBV6-3
size: once
DNA: TGTGCCAGCGGACAGGGGGCGGCCCAGCATTTT
CDR3: CASGQGAAQHF

J: TRBJ2-7
D: TRBD1
V: TRBV9
size: few
DNA: TGTGCCAGCAGCTTCGGACAGGACGCCTACGAGCAGTACTTC
CDR3: CASSFGQDAYEQYF

J: TRBJ1-1
D: -
V: TRBV5-1
size: few
DNA: TGCGCCAGCAGCTTCGGGGGTAGGAACACTGAAGCTTTCTTT
CDR3: CASSFGGRNTEAFF

J: TRBJ2-2
D: -
V: TRBV20-1
size: once
DNA: TGCAGTGCTAGTTCTCGGAACACCGGGGAGCTGTTTTTT
CDR3: CSASSRNTGELFF

J: TRBJ2-5
D: -
V: TRBV10-3
size: few
DNA: TGTGCCATCAGTCGCGGGAGACAGGGCCAAGAGACCCAGTACTTC
CDR3: CAISRGRQGQETQYF

J: TRBJ1-2
D: -
V: TRBV7-2
size: -
DNA: TGTGCCAGCAGCCCGTCACAAGGAGCTAACTATGGCTACACCTTC
CDR3: CASSPSQGANYGYTF

J: TRBJ2-3
D: -
V: TRBV18
size: -
DNA: TGTGCCAGCTCACCACCAGGACGGTCCGGCACGGATACGCAGTATTTT
CDR3: CASSPPGRSGTDTQYF

J: TRBJ2-5
D: -
V: TRBV4-3
size: -
DNA: TGCGCCAGCAGCCAAGCGAGGGTGACCGTGGCCCAGTACTTC
CDR3: CASSQARVTVAQYF

J: TRBJ1-2
D: -
V: TRBV6-5
size: -
DNA: TGTGCCAGCAGCACAATTCAGGGATTCAACTATGGCTACACCTTC
CDR3: CASSTIQGFNYGYTF

J: TRBJ2-5
D: -
V: TRBV27
size: -
DNA: TGTGCCAGCAGTTTAGGCACTCTTGGGGAGACCCAGTACTTC
CDR3: CASSLGTLGETQYF

J: TRBJ1-1
D: -
V: TRBV20-1
size: -
DNA: TGCAGTGCTAGAGCAAAAGGGGGGTACACTGAAGCTTTCTTT
CDR3: CSARAKGGYTEAFF

J: TRBJ2-1
D: -
V: TRBV10-3
size: -
DNA: TGTGCCATCAGTGACCACGGGACAAATGAGGAGCAGTTCTTC
CDR3: CAISDHGTNEEQFF

J: TRBJ2-5
D: -
V: TRBV5-1
size: -
DNA: TGCGCCAGCAGCCCTATGCTAGGCCTAGGGACCCAGTACTTC
CDR3: CASSPMLGLGTQYF

J: TRBJ2-6
D: TRBD1
V: TRBV6-4
size: -
DNA: TGTGCCAGCAGGAGAAGGGGGCTCCATACCTCTGGGGCCAACGTCCTGACTTTC
CDR3: CASRRRGLHTSGANVLTF

J: TRBJ2-7
D: -
V: TRBV6-2/TRBV6-3
size: few
DNA: TGTGCCAGCAGACTACAGGGCCGCTACGAGCAGTACTTC
CDR3: CASRLQGRYEQYF

J: TRBJ1-5
D: TRBD1
V: TRBV6-1
size: few
DNA: TGTGCCAGCAGTGAAGGGACAGGGAATCAGCCCCAGCATTTT
CDR3: CASSEGTGNQPQHF

J: TRBJ1-1
D: -
V: TRBV27
size: -
DNA: TGTGCCAGCAAAACTCCGGCCGCCAACACTGAAGCTTTCTTT
CDR3: CASKTPAANTEAFF

J: TRBJ2-7
D: -
V: TRBV13
size: few
DNA: TGTGCCAGCAGCACCGGCTCGAGGCCCTACGAGCAGTACTTC
CDR3: CASSTGSRPYEQYF

J: TRBJ2-1
D: -
V: TRBV7-2
size: -
DNA: TGTGCCAGCAGCTCCTCCTTATCACCCAATGAGCAGTTCTTC
CDR3: CASSSSLSPNEQFF

J: TRBJ1-1
D: -
V: TRBV4-3
size: once
DNA: TGCGCCAGCAGCCAAGTGCGGCTTTCGAACACTGAAGCTTTCTTT
CDR3: CASSQVRLSNTEAFF

J: TRBJ2-4
D: -
V: TRBV7-3
size: -
DNA: TGTGCCAGCAGCTTAACCCCCCTATCAGGGCAAAACATTCAGTACTTC
CDR3: CASSLTPLSGQNIQYF

J: TRBJ2-5
D: TRBD2
V: TRBV24-1
size: -
DNA: TGTGCCACCAGTGATGAGACCCGGTTAGCGGGGGCGGAAGAGACCCAGTACTTC
CDR3: CATSDETRLAGAEETQYF

J: TRBJ2-5
D: -
V: TRBV29-1
size: few
DNA: TGCAGCGGCTGGGAGCAAGAGACCCAGTACTTC
CDR3: CSGWEQETQYF

J: TRBJ2-1
D: -
V: TRBV7-9
size: -
DNA: TGTGCCAGCAGCTTAGAGGGCTCGACTTACAATGAGCAGTTCTTC
CDR3: CASSLEGSTYNEQFF

J: TRBJ1-2
D: TRBD1
V: TRBV4-2
size: many
DNA: TGTGCCAGCAGCCAAGATCCAGGGGGGGACTGGTATGGCTACACCTTC
CDR3: CASSQDPGGDWYGYTF

J: TRBJ2-1
D: TRBD2
V: TRBV4-3
size: few
DNA: TGCGCCAGCAGCCAAGTCGGGGGGGCTAGTATCAATGAGCAGTTCTTC
CDR3: CASSQVGGASINEQFF

J: TRBJ1-4
D: -
V: TRBV12-3/TRBV12-4
size: -
DNA: TGTGCCAGCAGTCTATCCGGAGGGGGGAGAAAACTGTTTTTT
CDR3: CASSLSGGGRKLFF

J: TRBJ1-1
D: -
V: TRBV5-1
size: -
DNA: TGCGCCAGCAGCTTGTCGGTGACGGGCCATGAAGCTTTCTTT
CDR3: CASSLSVTGHEAFF

J: TRBJ2-7
D: -
V: TRBV12-3/TRBV12-4
size: -
DNA: TGTGCCAGCAGCTCCGCGGACAGTTACTACGAGCAGTACTTC
CDR3: CASSSADSYYEQYF

J: TRBJ2-4
D: -
V: TRBV12-3/TRBV12-4
size: -
DNA: TGTGCCAGCAGTTTTAGGTTGGGGTCAGCCAAAAACATTCAGTACTTC
CDR3: CASSFRLGSAKNIQYF

J: TRBJ2-3
D: -
V: TRBV20-1
size: -
DNA: TGCAGTGCTTTGGGGGAGACAGTTCTTACGGATACGCAGTATTTT
CDR3: CSALGETVLTDTQYF

J: TRBJ2-7
D: TRBD1
V: TRBV28
size: -
DNA: TGTGCCAGCAGTTTACTTTATACCTCACCGGGACAGGGGGCCGGGGAGCAGTACTTC
CDR3: CASSLLYTSPGQGAGEQYF

J: TRBJ2-3
D: TRBD1
V: TRBV12-3/TRBV12-4
size: few
DNA: TGTGCCAGCAGTTCTGTCCTCAACGGGCTCCGGACAGGGAGTAGGGATACGCAGTATTTT
CDR3: CASSSVLNGLRTGSRDTQYF

J: TRBJ1-5
D: -
V: TRBV27
size: -
DNA: TGTGCCAGCAGTTCTAGATCGGAAGGGACTGCTAGCAATCAGCCCCAGCATTTT
CDR3: CASSSRSEGTASNQPQHF

J: TRBJ2-4
D: -
V: TRBV28
size: -
DNA: TGTGCCAGCAGTTTATCTGGAAGAGCCAAAAACATTCAGTACTTC
CDR3: CASSLSGRAKNIQYF

J: TRBJ2-2
D: -
V: TRBV7-7
size: -
DNA: TGTGCCAGCAGCCCCGGGGTCTTAGAGGGCGGGGAGCTGTTTTTT
CDR3: CASSPGVLEGGELFF

J: TRBJ2-7
D: TRBD2
V: TRBV7-2
size: -
DNA: TGTGCCAGCAGCTCCCCGACTAGCGGGAGGGTGTACGAGCAGTACTTC
CDR3: CASSSPTSGRVYEQYF

J: TRBJ1-2
D: -
V: TRBV12-5
size: -
DNA: TGTGCTAGTGGTTTGTATGGCTACACCTTC
CDR3: CASGLYGYTF

J: TRBJ1-6
D: -
V: TRBV4-3
size: -
DNA: TGCGCCAGCAGCCAAGGCTCGGGCGGTTCACCCCTCCACTTT
CDR3: CASSQGSGGSPLHF

J: TRBJ2-7
D: TRBD1
V: TRBV6-5
size: -
DNA: TGTGCCAGCGGTACCCTTGGAAGGGACAGGAGGTACGAGCAGTACTTC
CDR3: CASGTLGRDRRYEQYF

J: TRBJ2-7
D: -
V: TRBV5-1
size: few
DNA: TGCGCCAGCAGCTCTCGGGGGGCGGTCTACGAGCAGTACTTC
CDR3: CASSSRGAVYEQYF

J: TRBJ1-5
D: -
V: TRBV15
size: -
DNA: TGTGCCACCAGCGAGACAGTCAATCTTAGCAATCAGCCCCAGCATTTT
CDR3: CATSETVNLSNQPQHF

J: TRBJ1-5
D: -
V: TRBV19
size: -
DNA: TGTGCCAGTACCGAGGGAGCGGCTGTCAATCAGCCCCAGCATTTT
CDR3: CASTEGAAVNQPQHF

J: TRBJ2-1
D: TRBD1
V: TRBV7-2
size: -
DNA: TGTGCCAGCAGCTCGGGACAGGGCCGAAACAATGAGCAGTTCTTC
CDR3: CASSSGQGRNNEQFF

J: TRBJ1-1
D: -
V: TRBV20-1
size: -
DNA: TGCAGTGCTAGAGGACTCCCAGGGGTGAACACTGAAGCTTTCTTT
CDR3: CSARGLPGVNTEAFF

J: TRBJ2-5
D: TRBD2
V: TRBV5-4
size: -
DNA: TGTGCCAGCAGCTTGAGACTAGCGGGAGTGGGAGAGACCCAGTACTTC
CDR3: CASSLRLAGVGETQYF

J: TRBJ2-6
D: -
V: TRBV6-2/TRBV6-3
size: -
DNA: TGTGCCAGCAGTTTCGCCGGGGCTGGGGCCAACGTCCTGACTTTC
CDR3: CASSFAGAGANVLTF

J: TRBJ2-1
D: -
V: TRBV29-1
size: few
DNA: TGCAGCGTTGGTAGACGCAATGAGCAGTTCTTC
CDR3: CSVGRRNEQFF